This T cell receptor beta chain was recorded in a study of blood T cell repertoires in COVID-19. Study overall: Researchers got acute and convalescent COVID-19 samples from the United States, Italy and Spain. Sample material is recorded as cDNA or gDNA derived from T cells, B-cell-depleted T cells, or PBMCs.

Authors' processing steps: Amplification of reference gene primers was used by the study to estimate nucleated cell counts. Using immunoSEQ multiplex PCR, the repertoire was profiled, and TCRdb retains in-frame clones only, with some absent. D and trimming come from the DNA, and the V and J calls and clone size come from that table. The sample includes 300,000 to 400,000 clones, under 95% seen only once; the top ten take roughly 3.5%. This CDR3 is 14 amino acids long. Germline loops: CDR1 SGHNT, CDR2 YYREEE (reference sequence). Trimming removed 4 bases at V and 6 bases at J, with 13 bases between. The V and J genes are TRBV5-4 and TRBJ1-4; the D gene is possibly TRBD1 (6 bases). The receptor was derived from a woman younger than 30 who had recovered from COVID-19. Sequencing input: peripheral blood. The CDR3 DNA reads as TGTGCCAGCAGCCATCAACAGGGAGATGAAAAACTGTTTTTT. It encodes CASSHQQGDEKLFF.